Presented here are 30 T cell receptor beta chains from one specimen sequenced in a study of CD8+CD57+ T cells in acquired aplastic anemia (dated by TCRdb to the late 2010s). Instrument used: Illumina HiSeq 2000. Genomic DNA was used as template for profiling of TCR beta VDJ combinations and CDR3 sequences. Starting from the raw public reads, TCRdb applied fastp trimming at Q25, assembled clones with MiXCR and retained in-frame beta chains. Each entry is one CDR3 protein sequence, shown with its most common DNA and genes. A total of some 150,000 distinct CDR3 sequences appear in this sample, 40% to 55% of them only once. 0.85% to 1.3% of the sample comes from the top ten. Patients chosen for sequencing had shown expansion of CD8+CD57+ cells by flow cytometry. Source material: sorted CD4+, CD8+, or CD8+CD57+ T cells (not recorded which) from PBMCs. The receptor set was obtained from a human donor with aplastic anemia.

The chain couples TRBV2 to TRBJ2-7, with TRBD1 matching 9 bases. The CDR3 totals 14 residues. Germline lookup yields CDR1 SNHLY and CDR2 FYNNEI. V gave up 6 bases and J gave up 1 base; unmatched junction bases: 4. CDR3: CASRGDRASYEQYF. The CDR3 region has the DNA TGTGCCAGCAGGGGGGACAGGGCTTCCTACGAGCAGTACTTC.

The chain carries TRBV7-2 and TRBJ1-6; D perhaps matches TRBD1 (5 bases). This CDR3 region has 15 residues. CDR1 and CDR2 (germline): SGHTA, FQGNSA. V shed 1 base and J shed 14 bases, with 18 bases lying between them. DNA for the CDR3: TGTGCCAGCAGCTTAGGGCCCAGGGCCCAGAGGTCCCTCCACTTT. Its protein is CASSLGPRAQRSLHF.

This clonotype came up many times. V usage is TRBV20-1 and J usage is TRBJ2-1; TRBD1 is a possible D gene (5 bases). CDR3 length: 14 amino acids. In germline, CDR1 is DFQATT, CDR2 SNEGSKA (reference sequence). Trimming removed 3 bases at V and 11 bases at J, with 20 bases between. This CDR3 reads CSASLGIGDSKQFF. CDR3 coding DNA: TGCAGTGCTAGCCTGGGTATAGGGGATAGTAAGCAGTTCTTC.

This clonotype was observed a handful of times. Given a much more abundant clone one base away, this may be a read error. The chain joins TRBV7-8 to TRBJ1-4; no definite D call. The germline V gene encodes CDR1 SGHVS and CDR2 FQNEAQ. V dropped 2 bases and J dropped 11 bases, with 24 bases sitting between them. This CDR3 comprises 17 residues. CDR3 nucleotide sequence: TGTGCCAGCAGCTTATCTTGGCGGACGAACCCCTTTGGGAAACTGTTTTTT. Translated, it gives CASSLSWRTNPFGKLFF. Looking up the rest from reference TRBV7-8 and TRBJ1-4 gives the full variable domain: GAGVSQSPRYKVAKRGQDVALRCDPISGHVSLFWYQQALGQGPEFLTYFQNEAQLDKSGLPSDRFFAERPEGSVSTLKIQRTQQEDSAVYLCASSLSWRTNPFGKLFFGSGTQLSVL.

CDR3 coding DNA: TGTGCCAGCAGCTTGCTTGGAACGTACGGGGTTAGGGAGACCCAGTACTTC. Protein: CASSLLGTYGVRETQYF. This chain joins TRBV11-1 and TRBJ2-5; TRBD2 might be the D (5 bases). The CDR3 spans 17 residues. Germline-derived CDR1 and CDR2 are SGHAT and FQDESV (reference sequence). Trimming shortened V by 3 bases and J by 5 bases, and 22 bases separated the two germline ends.

This clonotype was seen repeatedly, ten times or more. The CDR3 nucleotides are TGCAGCGGTACTATGAACACTGAAGCTTTCTTT. This translates into CSGTMNTEAFF. This chain joins TRBV29-1 and TRBJ1-1; no reliable D call. Trimming took 7 bases from V and 0 from J, leaving 6 bases between them. The CDR3 is 11 amino acids. Germline loops: CDR1 SQVTM, CDR2 ANQGSEA.

This chain connects TRBV7-2 to TRBJ2-6; D gene uncertain. V was trimmed by 8 bases and J by 3 bases, leaving 2 bases between them. The CDR3 totals 11 residues. The germline V gene encodes CDR1 SGHTA and CDR2 FQGNSA. CDR3 in DNA: TGTGCCAGCTTTGGGGCCAACGTCCTGACTTTC. Translation: CASFGANVLTF.

This rearrangement joins TRBV2 to TRBJ1-2, with D unclear. V lost 4 bases, J lost 4 bases, and 7 bases lay in between. CDR1 and CDR2 (germline): SNHLY, FYNNEI. CDR3 length: 12 residues. CDR3 sequence: CASSVQAYGYTF. In nucleotides, the CDR3 is TGTGCCAGCAGTGTCCAGGCCTATGGCTACACCTTC.

In regard to this clonotype: Being one base from a much bigger clone, this may be a read error. The genes are TRBV5-1 and TRBJ2-5; D might be TRBD1 or TRBD2, each matching 5 bases. Looked up from germline, CDR1 is SGHRS and CDR2 is YFSETQ. The CDR3 is 16 amino acids. CDR3: CASNLGDLNSQETQYF. The DNA for the CDR3 is TGCGCCAGCAACTTGGGGGATCTGAATTCCCAAGAGACCCAGTACTTC.

The chain couples TRBV11-2 to TRBJ2-3; 14 bases are a match to TRBD2. The CDR3 has 19 amino acids. CDR1 and CDR2 from the germline V gene are SGHAT and FQNNGV. The ends lost 1 base at V and 2 bases at J; junction bases unmatched: 8. Written as DNA, the CDR3 is TGTGCCAGCAGCTTAGGTCGTCGACTAGCGGGGGGGTACACAGATACGCAGTATTTT. Encoded protein: CASSLGRRLAGGYTDTQYF.

The chain combines TRBV19 with TRBJ2-7; 12 nucleotides match TRBD1. Trimming cost V 3 bases and J 4 bases; bases outside gene matches: 4. This CDR3 is 15 amino acids long. CDR1 is LNHDA, CDR2 SQIVND, per germline (reference sequence). The CDR3 DNA sequence: TGTGCCAGTAGTATCGGGACAGGGGGCGCGTACGAGCAGTACTTC. It specifies CASSIGTGGAYEQYF.

V is TRBV25-1 and J is TRBJ2-3; 7 nucleotides line up with TRBD1. This CDR3 contains 14 residues. From germline, CDR1 is MGHDK and CDR2 SYGVNS. V trimming: 3 bases; J trimming: 4 bases; junction bases outside the gene matches: 4. The CDR3 spells CASSDDRVADTQYF. CDR3 DNA: TGTGCCAGCAGTGATGACAGGGTAGCAGATACGCAGTATTTT.

The chain joins TRBV7-8 to TRBJ1-4; 9 nucleotides match TRBD1. This CDR3 comprises 14 residues. Germline V gives CDR1 SGHVS, CDR2 FQNEAQ. The J segment lost 7 bases and the V segment lost 2 bases, leaving 2 bases of the junction unmatched. The chain's CDR3 is CASSLLQGAEKLFF. The CDR3 DNA is TGTGCCAGCAGCTTACTACAGGGGGCTGAAAAACTGTTTTTT.

With respect to this clonotype: This may be a read error: a much more frequent sequence differs by one nucleotide. The chain joins TRBV5-6 to TRBJ2-1, with D maybe TRBD1 (7 bases). The germline gives CDR1 SGHDT, CDR2 YYEEEE. This CDR3 spans 15 amino acids. Written as DNA, the CDR3 is TGTGCCGGCAGCCCGGAGGGACAGCTAAGAAATGAGCAGTTCTTC. It encodes CAGSPEGQLRNEQFF.

Turning to this clonotype: This may stem from a read error, because a much larger clone lies one nucleotide away. The limits of the CDR3 on the DNA are not certain, so only TCRdb's listed CDR3 is given. V and J are TRBV12-3 or TRBV12-4 and TRBJ1-3; no check of the table's D call, TRBD1, against the DNA was made. The CDR3 comprises 15 residues, both ends counted. CDR3: CASSFGGGAGNTMYF.

CDR3 region: CATSGAQGAVDTQYF. For the CDR3, the DNA is TGTGCCACCAGTGGAGCCCAGGGGGCGGTAGATACGCAGTATTTT. The chain joins TRBV24-1 to TRBJ2-3; 8 nucleotides align to TRBD1. With 5 bases clipped from V and 5 bases from J, the junction kept 8 bases outside the gene matches. The germline V gene encodes CDR1 KGHDR and CDR2 SFDVKD. CDR3 length equals 15 residues.

In its sample, this clonotype was seen many times. The gene calls are TRBV2 and TRBJ1-1; D gene uncertain. The V end lost 3 bases, the J end lost 1 base, and 9 bases lay between the germline ends. Germline CDR1 and CDR2: SNHLY and FYNNEI. The CDR3 has 14 residues. The CDR3 loop reads CASSDLGKNTEAFF. The CDR3 DNA is TGTGCCAGCAGTGATCTAGGGAAGAACACTGAAGCTTTCTTT.

The table lists this clonotype with a count of one. This chain uses TRBV7-9 with TRBJ2-5; TRBD2 is a possible D gene (6 bases). Per the germline V gene, CDR1 is SEHNR and CDR2 is FQNEAQ (reference sequence). The CDR3 totals 15 residues. Trimming took 4 bases from V and 2 from J, leaving 14 bases between them. The CDR3: CASSWGGYGQETQYF. The CDR3 region has the DNA TGTGCCAGCAGCTGGGGAGGTTACGGTCAAGAGACCCAGTACTTC.

This clonotype appeared many times. The chain combines TRBV7-8 with TRBJ2-1; possible D gene TRBD2, 5 bases. The germline V gene has CDR1 SGHVS and CDR2 FQNEAQ. This CDR3 has 13 amino acids. V was trimmed by 2 bases and J by 10 bases, leaving 12 bases between them. DNA of the CDR3: TGTGCCAGCAGCTTAAACACGGGAAGCGAGCAGTTCTTC. This sequence encodes CASSLNTGSEQFF.

The CDR3 DNA sequence: TGCAGCGTTATTGGTCAAACAGGGGGCGTCGACGAGCAGTACTTC. It specifies CSVIGQTGGVDEQYF. The chain employs TRBV29-1 and TRBJ2-7; 9 bases are shared with TRBD1. Per the germline V gene, CDR1 is SQVTM and CDR2 is ANQGSEA. The CDR3 runs 15 residues. The ends lost 5 bases at V and 5 bases at J; junction bases unmatched: 13.

The chain uses TRBV11-2 and TRBJ2-7; 13 nucleotides line up with TRBD2. V shed 6 bases, J shed 6 bases, and the junction held 20 bases outside the gene matches. Germline V gene data show CDR1 as SGHAT and CDR2 as FQNNGV. CDR3 size: 19 residues. The DNA of the CDR3 is TGTGCCAGCAGTCGCACAGCGGGGGGGACTAGCGGGATCACCAGCGAGCAGTACTTC. Translated: CASSRTAGGTSGITSEQYF.

This clonotype came up once. A much larger clonotype is one base distant, so this may be a read error. The chain uses TRBV5-5 and TRBJ1-2; D is perhaps TRBD1 (5 bases). Between the trimmed V and J ends, which lost 2 bases and 7 bases, there was a span of 15 bases. The CDR3 totals 14 residues. Germline CDR1 SGHKS, CDR2 YYEKEE (reference sequence). The CDR3 DNA reads as TGTGCCAGCAGCTTCGCAGGGCTAGAGGTTGGCTACACCTTC. This translates into CASSFAGLEVGYTF.

This clonotype was detected once. The genes are TRBV10-3 and TRBJ1-6, with D possibly being TRBD1 (5 bases). This CDR3 is built from 15 residues. The ends were cut back, 0 bases at V and 5 bases at J, with 8 bases in the middle. Germline V gene data show CDR1 as ENHRY and CDR2 as SYGVKD. CDR3 sequence (DNA): TGTGCCATCAGTGAGTCGCAGGGCAATAATTCACCCCTCCACTTT. It yields the protein CAISESQGNNSPLHF.

This clonotype was seen ten or more times. As DNA, the CDR3 is TGCGCCAGCAGCCCCGAAGGGGATTTAGGACAAGGTGAGCAGTTCTTC. Translating it yields CASSPEGDLGQGEQFF. The V call is TRBV5-1, the J call TRBJ2-1, with D possibly TRBD1 on 5 matching bases. Germline CDR1 is SGHRS and CDR2 is YFSETQ. The CDR3 extends over 16 amino acids. V gave up 4 bases and J gave up 9 bases, with 23 bases separating them.

This clonotype came up many times. The V gene is TRBV7-9, the J gene TRBJ2-2; 7 bases are a match to TRBD2. The V gene end was trimmed by 5 bases and the J gene end by 6 bases; junction bases not matched to a gene: 9. Germline-derived CDR1 and CDR2 are SEHNR and FQNEAQ (reference sequence). The CDR3 sequence is 15 residues long. CDR3 protein: CASSPRTSRSGELFF. The CDR3 DNA follows: TGTGCCAGCAGCCCGCGGACTAGTCGGTCCGGGGAGCTGTTTTTT. The entire variable domain, with the rest obtained from reference TRBV7-9 and TRBJ2-2, is as follows: DTGVSQNPRHKITKRGQNVTFRCDPISEHNRLYWYRQTLGQGPEFLTYFQNEAQLEKSRLLSDRFSAERPKGSFSTLEIQRTEQGDSAMYLCASSPRTSRSGELFFGEGSRLTVL.

This clonotype was recorded many times. The CDR3 region has the DNA TGTGCCAGCAGCCGGGGAGGATGGGAGACCCAGTACTTC. This gives the protein CASSRGGWETQYF. The chain recombines TRBV12-3 or TRBV12-4 with TRBJ2-5; D may be TRBD2 (6 bases). The CDR3 has 13 residues. Trimming removed 6 bases at V and 5 bases at J, with 13 bases between.

The V and J genes are TRBV29-1 and TRBJ2-1, with D perhaps matching TRBD1 (6 bases). V dropped 7 bases and J dropped 1 base, with 11 bases sitting between them. The CDR3 covers 13 residues. Looked up from germline, CDR1 is SQVTM and CDR2 is ANQGSEA. The DNA for the CDR3 is TGCAGCGACCAGGACAGTTCCTACAATGAGCAGTTCTTC. Encoded protein: CSDQDSSYNEQFF.

This clonotype was recorded many times. V is TRBV5-5 and J is TRBJ1-2, with 9 bases aligning to TRBD1. The CDR3 is made up of 16 amino acids. Germline V gene sequence: CDR1 SGHKS, CDR2 YYEKEE (reference sequence). The V segment lost 4 bases and the J segment 1 base; nucleotides outside the gene matches: 8. The CDR3 region has the DNA TGTGCCAGCAGCGACGTGCGGGACAGGGATAACTATGGCTACACCTTC. It codes for CASSDVRDRDNYGYTF. Complete variable domain (other parts from reference TRBV5-5 and TRBJ1-2): DAGVTQSPTHLIKTRGQQVTLRCSPISGHKSVSWYQQVLGQGPQFIFQYYEKEERGRGNFPDRFSARQFPNYSSELNVNALLLGDSALYLCASSDVRDRDNYGYTFGSGTRLTVV.

The V and J genes are TRBV11-2 and TRBJ2-7; TRBD2 agrees at 8 bases. V was pared by 5 bases and J by 6 bases, with 12 bases of the junction left unmatched. Germline lookup yields CDR1 SGHAT and CDR2 FQNNGV. This CDR3 is 15 amino acids long. CDR3 coding DNA: TGTGCCAGCAGCCGGTATAGCGGGACGGCCAGCGAGCAGTACTTC. The encoded protein is CASSRYSGTASEQYF.

Many counts were recorded for this clonotype. The chain carries TRBV12-3 or TRBV12-4 and TRBJ1-3; D is possibly TRBD1 (6 bases). The CDR3 is 14 residues long. V gave up 3 bases and J gave up 4 bases, with 10 bases separating them. CDR3 loop: CASSFRGGGNTIYF. CDR3 in DNA: TGTGCCAGCAGTTTCCGGGGGGGCGGAAACACCATATATTTT.